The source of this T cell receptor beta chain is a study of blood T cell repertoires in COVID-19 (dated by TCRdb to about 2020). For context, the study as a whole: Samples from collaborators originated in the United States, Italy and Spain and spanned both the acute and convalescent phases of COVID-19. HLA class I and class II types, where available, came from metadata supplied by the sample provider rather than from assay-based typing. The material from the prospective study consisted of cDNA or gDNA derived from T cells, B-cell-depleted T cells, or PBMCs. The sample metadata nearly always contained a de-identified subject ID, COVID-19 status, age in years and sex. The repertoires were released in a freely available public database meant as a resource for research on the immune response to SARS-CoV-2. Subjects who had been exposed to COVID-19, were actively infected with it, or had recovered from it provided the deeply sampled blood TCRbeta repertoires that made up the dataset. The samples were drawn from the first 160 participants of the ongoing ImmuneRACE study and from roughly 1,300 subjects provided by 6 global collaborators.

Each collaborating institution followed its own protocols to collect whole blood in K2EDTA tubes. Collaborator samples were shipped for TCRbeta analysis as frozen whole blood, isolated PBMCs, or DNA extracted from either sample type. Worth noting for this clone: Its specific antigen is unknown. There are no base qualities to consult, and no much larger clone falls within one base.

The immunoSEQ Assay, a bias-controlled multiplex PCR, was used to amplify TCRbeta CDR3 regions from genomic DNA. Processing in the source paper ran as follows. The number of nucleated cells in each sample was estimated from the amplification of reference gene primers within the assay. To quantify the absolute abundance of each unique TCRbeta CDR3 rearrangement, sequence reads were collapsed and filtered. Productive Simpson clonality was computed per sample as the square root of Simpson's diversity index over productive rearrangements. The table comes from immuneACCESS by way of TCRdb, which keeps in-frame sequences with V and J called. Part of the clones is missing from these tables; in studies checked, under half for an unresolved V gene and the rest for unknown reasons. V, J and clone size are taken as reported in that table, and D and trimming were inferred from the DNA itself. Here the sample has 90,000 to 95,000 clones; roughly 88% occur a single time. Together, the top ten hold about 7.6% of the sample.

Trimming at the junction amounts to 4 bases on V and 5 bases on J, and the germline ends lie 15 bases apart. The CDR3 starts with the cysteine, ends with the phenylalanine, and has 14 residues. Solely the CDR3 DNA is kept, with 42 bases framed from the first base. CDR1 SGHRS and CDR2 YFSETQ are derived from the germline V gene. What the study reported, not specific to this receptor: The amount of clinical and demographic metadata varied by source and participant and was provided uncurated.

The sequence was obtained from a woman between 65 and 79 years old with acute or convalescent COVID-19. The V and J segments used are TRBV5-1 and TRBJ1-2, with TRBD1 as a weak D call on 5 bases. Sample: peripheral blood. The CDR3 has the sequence CASSPVQGRYGYTF. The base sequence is TGCGCCAGCAGCCCTGTTCAGGGTCGGTATGGCTACACCTTC.